This T cell receptor beta chain originates from a study of a mutant IDH1 vaccine in newly diagnosed glioma. Study context: Treated individuals were about 62% male and around 40% female, averaging roughly 40 years of age. V12 fell at week 35 and V13, the study end, at week 47.

Time point here: week 47, end of study. Vaccination used 300 ug of mutant IDH1 20-mer peptide per dose, with topical imiquimod. Donor tumors were new WHO grade 3 or 4 IDH1-mutant, ATRX-lost astrocytomas. Profiling relied on immunoSEQ multiplex PCR, and the TCRdb table lists in-frame clones only, not all of them. The table has around 30,000 clones, over 85% seen once. This clone has just a few counts. Its matching antigen is unknown. Trimming removed 7 bases from V and 6 bases from J; junction bases left unmatched: 9. Germline V gives CDR1 SQVTM, CDR2 ANQGSEA. The CDR3 runs to 13 residues. The material was PBMCs, obtained from a glioma patient whose treatment included an IDH1 peptide vaccine. The sequence came from a man aged 40-55 years with glioma. The gene calls are TRBV29-1 and TRBJ1-5; 7 nucleotides align to TRBD1. CDR3 sequence reads: CSGREGAGQPQHF. DNA of the CDR3: TGCAGCGGGAGGGAGGGGGCAGGTCAGCCCCAGCATTTT.